The 20 T cell receptor beta chains below all came from one sample that was sequenced in a study of a mutant IDH1 vaccine in newly diagnosed glioma. Clones were read by immunoSEQ multiplex PCR, and TCRdb kept only the in-frame ones, dropping some. The data hold approximately 56,000 clones, with about 61% observed a single time. These receptors have no known antigen. Documented time point: week 47, end of study. Each dose of the vaccine consisted of 300 ug of mutant IDH1 20-mer peptide, with topical imiquimod. The source material was peripheral blood mononuclear cells (PBMCs), sampled from a glioma patient whose treatment included an IDH1 peptide vaccine. These receptors were collected from a man aged 35-49 years with glioma. Some clones in this sample may be carry-over from other donors' samples.

This clone has a single count. The CDR3 nucleotides are TGTGCCAGCAGCCTCTTGACTAGCGGGGGGGAAACGATAGCCAAAAACATTCAGTACTTC. Protein sequence: CASSLLTSGGETIAKNIQYF. The chain is built from TRBV4-2 and TRBJ2-4; TRBD2 matches at 14 bases. The germline CDR1 and CDR2 sequences are LGHNA and YNFKEQ. Trimming cost V 4 bases and J 0 bases; bases outside gene matches: 11. The CDR3 length is 20 residues.

This clone occurred a few times. This rearrangement joins TRBV5-1 to TRBJ2-5; 11 bases match TRBD2. Germline V lookup: CDR1 SGHRS, CDR2 YFSETQ. The CDR3 runs 16 residues. Unmatched junction bases numbered 10, after V lost 2 bases and J lost 7 bases. The CDR3 coding sequence is TGCGCCAGCAGCTTAGAGCCGGGACTAGCGGCGGCGACCCAGTACTTC. Amino acids: CASSLEPGLAAATQYF.

The chain carries TRBV5-4 and TRBJ1-6; D not resolved. Trimming took off 1 base at V and 4 bases at J, with 9 bases between the two ends. Germline-derived CDR1 and CDR2 are SGHNT and YYREEE (reference sequence). The CDR3 spans 15 residues. The CDR3 sequence: CASSLPAGYNSPLHF. The CDR3 DNA sequence: TGTGCCAGCAGCTTGCCGGCAGGTTATAATTCACCCCTCCACTTT.

DNA of the CDR3: TGTGCCAGCAGCCCACTCGGAGGGGGAGATACGCAGTATTTT. Its protein product is CASSPLGGGDTQYF. The V gene is TRBV5-4, the J gene TRBJ2-3, with D possibly being TRBD1 or TRBD2 (6 bases each). The length of the CDR3 is 14 residues. V gave up 4 bases and J gave up 5 bases, with 14 bases separating them. Germline V gene sequence: CDR1 SGHNT, CDR2 YYREEE (reference sequence).

This clone was counted a single time. This sequence joins TRBV19 and TRBJ1-6; 9 positions match TRBD1. J gave up 10 bases and V 0 bases, and 7 bases lay outside the gene matches. Germline CDR1 reads LNHDA; CDR2 reads SQIVND (reference sequence). The CDR3 consists of 16 residues. For the CDR3, the DNA is TGTGCCAGTAGTATAGATCGTGGGACAGGGACCTCACCCCTCCACTTT. The encoded protein is CASSIDRGTGTSPLHF. The full variable domain, with the rest looked up from reference TRBV19 and TRBJ1-6, is DGGITQSPKYLFRKEGQNVTLSCEQNLNHDAMYWYRQDPGQGLRLIYYSQIVNDFQKGDIAEGYSVSREKKESFPLTVTSAQKNPTAFYLCASSIDRGTGTSPLHFGNGTRLTVT.

J is TRBJ1-1 and V is TRBV29-1; 7 bases are shared with TRBD1. The CDR3 has 17 residues. The V segment lost 4 bases and the J segment 1 base; nucleotides outside the gene matches: 15. CDR1 and CDR2 (germline): SQVTM, ANQGSEA. The CDR3 DNA reads TGCAGCGTTGCCGAACCGCGCGACAGGGTGAAGAACACTGAAGCTTTCTTT. Translation gives CSVAEPRDRVKNTEAFF.

The rearrangement links TRBV19 to TRBJ1-2; D remains ambiguous. Trimming shortened V by 8 bases and J by 8 bases, and 18 bases separated the two germline ends. The CDR3 extends over 13 amino acids. The germline V gene encodes CDR1 LNHDA and CDR2 SQIVND (reference sequence). CDR3 nucleotides: TGTGCCAGTCACCCACCGGGCTCTGGGGGCTACACCTTC. It translates to CASHPPGSGGYTF.

J is TRBJ1-2 and V is TRBV7-9; D is unclear. The V gene lost 3 bases and the J gene lost 4 bases, with 9 bases spanning the gap. The CDR3 loop spans 13 amino acids. Germline values: CDR1 SEHNR, CDR2 FQNEAQ (reference sequence). CDR3 nucleotide sequence: TGTGCCAGCAGCTTTGAGGCCTCCTATGGCTACACCTTC. Amino acid sequence: CASSFEASYGYTF.

V and J are TRBV7-6 and TRBJ2-2; tentatively, D is TRBD1 (6 bases). V lost 5 bases and J 4 bases, leaving 11 bases between the germline ends. There are 14 residues in the CDR3. CDR1 SGHVS and CDR2 FNYEAQ come from the germline V gene. CDR3 sequence (DNA): TGTGCCAGCAGCCGTACAGGGTCCACCGGGGAGCTGTTTTTT. Its protein product is CASSRTGSTGELFF.

The V gene is TRBV6-5, the J gene TRBJ2-5; 11 positions agree with TRBD1. In germline, CDR1 is MNHEY, CDR2 SVGAGI. V shed 6 bases, J shed 5 bases, and the junction held 5 bases outside the gene matches. The CDR3 spans 14 residues. CDR3 sequence (DNA): TGTGCCAGCAGGGGACAGGGGGGCAGGGAGACCCAGTACTTC. As protein: CASRGQGGRETQYF.

The rearrangement joins TRBV15 to TRBJ2-5; 10 bases are shared with TRBD2. Germline lookup yields CDR1 LNHNV and CDR2 YYDKDF (reference sequence). V lost 0 bases and J lost 2; bases outside the gene matches: 9. This CDR3 contains 18 residues. CDR3 amino acids: CATSRDGLAGEDQETQYF. CDR3 in DNA: TGTGCCACCAGCAGAGATGGCCTAGCGGGGGAGGATCAAGAGACCCAGTACTTC.

This clone was observed a few times. The chain employs TRBV27 and TRBJ1-1; 8 bases are shared with TRBD1. The CDR3 sequence is 14 residues long. The trim removed 3 bases at V and 4 bases at J, leaving 4 bases unmatched. CDR1 and CDR2 from the germline V gene are MNHEY and SMNVEV (reference sequence). CDR3 DNA sequence: TGTGCCAGCAGTTTTCAGGGGGCCGGCACTGAAGCTTTCTTT. This codes for CASSFQGAGTEAFF.

J is TRBJ2-7 and V is TRBV2; 7 bases line up with TRBD2. With 5 bases clipped from V and 1 base from J, the junction kept 2 bases outside the gene matches. The length of the CDR3 is 13 residues. In germline, CDR1 is SNHLY, CDR2 FYNNEI. CDR3 sequence (DNA): TGTGCCAGCAGTACTAGCGTATCCTACGAGCAGTACTTC. This sequence encodes CASSTSVSYEQYF.

The chain joins TRBV2 to TRBJ1-2, with TRBD1 matching over 9 bases. The ends lost 6 bases at V and 8 bases at J; junction bases unmatched: 7. Germline loops: CDR1 SNHLY, CDR2 FYNNEI. This CDR3 comprises 13 residues. CDR3 sequence reads: CASSVGTGLGYTF. DNA for the CDR3: TGTGCCAGCAGCGTGGGGACAGGGCTCGGCTACACCTTC.

J is TRBJ1-5 and V is TRBV18; perhaps TRBD1 as D (5 bases). CDR3 size: 14 residues. Trimming stripped 6 bases from V and 3 bases from J, with 12 bases between. Germline lookup yields CDR1 KGHSH and CDR2 LQKENI. CDR3 coding DNA: TGTGCCAGCTCCTCCGGGGGTGACAATCAGCCCCAGCATTTT. This sequence encodes CASSSGGDNQPQHF.

This chain joins TRBV4-2 and TRBJ1-1; D ambiguous. CDR1 and CDR2 (germline): LGHNA, YNFKEQ. V was pared by 0 bases and J by 8 bases, with 7 bases between. CDR3 length: 12 amino acids. As DNA, the CDR3 is TGTGCCAGCAGCCAAGAGGGTCAGGAAGCTTTCTTT. Its protein product is CASSQEGQEAFF.

This clone was seen more than once but under ten times. V gene TRBV2 combines with J gene TRBJ2-1; TRBD2 aligns across 10 bases. CDR1 is SNHLY and CDR2 is FYNNEI in the germline V gene. This CDR3 contains 14 residues. After removal of 6 bases from V and 10 bases from J, the junction contained 9 bases not matched to a gene. The CDR3 region is CASSERGGYKEQFF. For the CDR3, the DNA is TGTGCCAGCAGCGAGCGGGGGGGTTATAAAGAGCAGTTCTTC. Full variable domain (missing parts from reference TRBV2 and TRBJ2-1): EPEVTQTPSHQVTQMGQEVILRCVPISNHLYFYWYRQILGQKVEFLVSFYNNEISEKSEIFDDQFSVERPDGSNFTLKIRSTKLEDSAMYFCASSERGGYKEQFFGPGTRLTVL.

A few counts support this clone. V gene TRBV4-1 combines with J gene TRBJ2-1, with TRBD1 identical over 7 bases. The J segment lost 5 bases and the V segment lost 5 bases, leaving 6 bases of the junction unmatched. The CDR3 covers 14 residues. The germline CDR1 and CDR2 sequences are MGHRA and YSYEKL. CDR3 sequence reads: CASSKGQKNNEQFF. DNA of the CDR3: TGCGCCAGCAGCAAGGGACAGAAGAACAATGAGCAGTTCTTC.

The J gene is TRBJ1-1, the V gene TRBV6-5; no clear D gene. Germline CDR1 reads MNHEY; CDR2 reads SVGAGI. V dropped 11 bases and J dropped 6 bases, with 19 bases sitting between them. There are 13 residues in the CDR3. CDR3 bases: TGTGCCGCCCAAGCGAGCAGTCGGCCTGAAGCTTTCTTT. Its protein product is CAAQASSRPEAFF.

This clone was seen once. The chain employs TRBV19 and TRBJ1-2; D possibly corresponds to TRBD1 (6 bases). Trimming shortened V by 3 bases and J by 2 bases, and 13 bases separated the two germline ends. Germline CDR1 LNHDA, CDR2 SQIVND (reference sequence). The CDR3 is made up of 15 amino acids. Here the CDR3 reads CASSIVLGANYGYTF. In nucleotides, the CDR3 is TGTGCCAGTAGTATTGTCTTGGGGGCCAACTATGGCTACACCTTC.